Below, 3 T cell receptor beta chains from the same sample are listed, as sequenced in a study of technical replicates of blood from a few donors. Produced via immunoSEQ multiplex PCR; TCRdb's table is partial and in-frame only. The table has more than 75,000 clones, 80% to 95% seen once. The sequenced sample was T cells isolated from PBMCs. These receptors were taken from a human donor in good health.

The rearrangement joins TRBV5-6 to TRBJ1-2; TRBD1 matches 8 bases. Germline V gene sequence: CDR1 SGHDT, CDR2 YYEEEE. Trimming removed 1 base from V and 9 bases from J; junction bases left unmatched: 11. This CDR3 comprises 15 residues. The CDR3 here is CASSLLEYRGDSYTF. The CDR3 DNA reads as TGTGCCAGCAGCTTGCTAGAATACAGGGGGGATAGCTACACCTTC. Complete variable domain (other parts from reference TRBV5-6 and TRBJ1-2): DAGVTQSPTHLIKTRGQQVTLRCSPKSGHDTVSWYQQALGQGPQFIFQYYEEEERQRGNFPDRFSGHQFPNYSSELNVNALLLGDSALYLCASSLLEYRGDSYTFGSGTRLTVV.

The gene calls are TRBV4-1 and TRBJ1-1; D is uncertain. V was shortened by 0 bases and J by 1 base, with 12 bases between the two germline ends. CDR3 size: 16 residues. Germline assignment: CDR1 MGHRA and CDR2 YSYEKL. The CDR3 nucleotides are TGCGCCAGCAGCCAAGATCAAGGAGGAGGGAACACTGAAGCTTTCTTT. Its translation is CASSQDQGGGNTEAFF.

The chain couples TRBV30 to TRBJ1-6, with D tentatively TRBD1 (5 bases). Deletions cut 1 base from V and 8 bases from J, with 15 bases between. The V gene's germline CDR1 is GTSNPN and CDR2 SVGIG (reference sequence). The CDR3 runs to 15 residues. The CDR3 protein is CAWSGGRGVDSPLHF. The DNA of the CDR3 is TGTGCCTGGAGTGGAGGACGGGGGGTAGATTCACCCCTCCACTTT.